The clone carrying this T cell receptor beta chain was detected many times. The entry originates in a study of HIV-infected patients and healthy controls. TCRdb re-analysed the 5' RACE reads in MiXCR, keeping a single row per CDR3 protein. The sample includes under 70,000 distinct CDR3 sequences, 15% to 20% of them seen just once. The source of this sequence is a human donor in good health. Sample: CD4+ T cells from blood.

In nucleotides, the CDR3 is TGTGCCAGCAGTTTAGAACAGACTAATGGCTACACCTTC. It encodes CASSLEQTNGYTF. The chain has TRBV12-3 or TRBV12-4 and TRBJ1-2; D unclear. This CDR3 has 13 residues. Trimming pared 1 base from V and 6 bases from J, leaving 9 bases between.